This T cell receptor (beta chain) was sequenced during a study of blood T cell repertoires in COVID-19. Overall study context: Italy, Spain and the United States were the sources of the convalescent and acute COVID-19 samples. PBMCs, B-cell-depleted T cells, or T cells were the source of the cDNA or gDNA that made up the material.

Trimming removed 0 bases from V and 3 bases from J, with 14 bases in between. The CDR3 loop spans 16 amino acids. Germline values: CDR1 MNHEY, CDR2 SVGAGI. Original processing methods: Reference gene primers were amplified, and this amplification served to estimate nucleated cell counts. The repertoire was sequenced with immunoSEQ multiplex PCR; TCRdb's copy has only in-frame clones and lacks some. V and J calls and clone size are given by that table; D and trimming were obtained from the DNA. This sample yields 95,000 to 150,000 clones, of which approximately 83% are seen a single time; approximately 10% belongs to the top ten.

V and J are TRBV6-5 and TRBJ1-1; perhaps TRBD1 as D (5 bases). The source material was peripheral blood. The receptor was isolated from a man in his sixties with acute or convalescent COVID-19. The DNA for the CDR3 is TGTGCCAGCAGTTACTCTACCGGGGGAGGGGACACTGAAGCTTTCTTT. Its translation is CASSYSTGGGDTEAFF.